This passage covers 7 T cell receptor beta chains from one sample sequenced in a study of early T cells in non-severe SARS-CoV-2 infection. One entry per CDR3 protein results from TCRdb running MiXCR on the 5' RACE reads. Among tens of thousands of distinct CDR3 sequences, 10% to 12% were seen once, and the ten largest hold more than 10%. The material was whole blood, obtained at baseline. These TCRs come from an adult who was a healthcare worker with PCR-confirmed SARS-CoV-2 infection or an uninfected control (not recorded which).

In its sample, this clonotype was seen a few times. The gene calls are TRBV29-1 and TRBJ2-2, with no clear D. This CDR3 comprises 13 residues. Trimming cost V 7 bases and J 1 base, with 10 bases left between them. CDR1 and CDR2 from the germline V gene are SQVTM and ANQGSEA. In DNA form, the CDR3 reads TGCAGCGCCCGGACGGTGAACACCGGGGAGCTGTTTTTT. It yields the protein CSARTVNTGELFF.

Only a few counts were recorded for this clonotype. The CDR3 coding sequence is TGTGCCATCAGTGAGTCGAGCGGGGAGCTGTTTTTT. This translates into CAISESSGELFF. The V gene is TRBV10-3, the J gene TRBJ2-2, with D hard to call. CDR3 length: 12 amino acids. The germline CDR1 and CDR2 sequences are ENHRY and SYGVKD. The ends were cut back, 0 bases at V and 7 bases at J, with 3 bases in the middle.

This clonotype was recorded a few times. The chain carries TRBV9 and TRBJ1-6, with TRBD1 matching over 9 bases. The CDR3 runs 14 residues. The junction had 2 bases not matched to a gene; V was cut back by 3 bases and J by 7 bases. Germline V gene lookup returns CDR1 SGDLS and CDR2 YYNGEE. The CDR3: CASSGQGGNSPLHF. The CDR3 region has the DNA TGTGCCAGCAGCGGACAGGGGGGAAATTCACCCCTCCACTTT.

The CDR3 nucleotides read TGTGCCTCCGGACAGGGCAACTACGAGCAGTACTTC. Its protein product is CASGQGNYEQYF. This sequence joins TRBV10-3 and TRBJ2-7; 8 bases match TRBD1. CDR1 and CDR2 (germline): ENHRY, SYGVKD. V shed 11 bases and J 3 bases; nucleotides not matched to a gene: 6. This CDR3 spans 12 amino acids.

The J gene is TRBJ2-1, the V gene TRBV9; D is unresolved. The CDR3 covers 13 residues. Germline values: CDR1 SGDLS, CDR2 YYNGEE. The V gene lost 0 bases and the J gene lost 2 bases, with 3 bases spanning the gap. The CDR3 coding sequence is TGTGCCAGCAGCGTAGGCCCCTACAATGAGCAGTTCTTC. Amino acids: CASSVGPYNEQFF.

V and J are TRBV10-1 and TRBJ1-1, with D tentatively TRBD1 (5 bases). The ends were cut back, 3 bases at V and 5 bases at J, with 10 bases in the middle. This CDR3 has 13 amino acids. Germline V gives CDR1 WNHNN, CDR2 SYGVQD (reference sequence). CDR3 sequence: CASSDPGITEAFF. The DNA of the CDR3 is TGCGCCAGCAGTGACCCAGGGATAACTGAAGCTTTCTTT.

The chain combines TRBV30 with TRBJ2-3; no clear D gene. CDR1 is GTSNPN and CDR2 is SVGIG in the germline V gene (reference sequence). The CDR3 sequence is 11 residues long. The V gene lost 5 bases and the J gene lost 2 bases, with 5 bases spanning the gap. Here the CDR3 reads CAWANTDTQYF. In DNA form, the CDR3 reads TGTGCCTGGGCAAACACAGATACGCAGTATTTT.